The source of this T cell receptor beta chain is a study of T cell repertoires in cytomegalovirus infection (dated by TCRdb to 2018 to 2020). With respect to the entire study: Donor HLA type was relevant to the analysis, as public TCR beta signatures indicated carriage of CMV infection together with the matching HLA type. The study at large found these results: The ex vivo response was dominated by HLA-C-restricted CMV-specific TCR beta clonotypes, which also provided the single most frequent clonotype in two of eight donors. Cumulative frequency of public TCR beta family members discriminated carriers of CMV infection plus the relevant HLA type in this cohort and an independent approximately 400-donor cohort.

This clonotype was counted a few times. Its antigen specificity is not known. Nothing much larger sits one base from this clone, and base qualities are not available. TCRdb lists the instrument as Illumina HiSeq 1500. Clones were called with MiXCR by TCRdb after fastp trimmed the public reads at Q25, and only in-frame beta chains were retained. Rows merge per CDR3 protein into single entries with the most common DNA and genes. Counted in this sample were about 100,000 distinct CDR3 sequences; 23% of them appeared once. The ten largest make up about 39% of the sample. In the germline V gene (reference sequence), CDR1 corresponds to LNHDA and CDR2 to SQIVND. The CDR3 sequence holds 11 residues, the cysteine and phenylalanine included. Only CDR3 DNA remains: 33 bases, in frame from the first base. Deletion took 10 bases off V and 3 bases off J, with a span of 10 bases between the germline ends.

This TCR was sampled from a human donor in good health (CMV status not recorded). Some clones in this sample may be carry-over from other donors' samples. The V and J segments used are TRBV19 and TRBJ2-7; no confident D gene assignment can be made. Sequencing input: CD8+ T cells from PBMCs. CDR3 sequence: CATSDFYEQYF. The base sequence is TGTGCCACTTCTGATTTCTACGAGCAGTACTTC.